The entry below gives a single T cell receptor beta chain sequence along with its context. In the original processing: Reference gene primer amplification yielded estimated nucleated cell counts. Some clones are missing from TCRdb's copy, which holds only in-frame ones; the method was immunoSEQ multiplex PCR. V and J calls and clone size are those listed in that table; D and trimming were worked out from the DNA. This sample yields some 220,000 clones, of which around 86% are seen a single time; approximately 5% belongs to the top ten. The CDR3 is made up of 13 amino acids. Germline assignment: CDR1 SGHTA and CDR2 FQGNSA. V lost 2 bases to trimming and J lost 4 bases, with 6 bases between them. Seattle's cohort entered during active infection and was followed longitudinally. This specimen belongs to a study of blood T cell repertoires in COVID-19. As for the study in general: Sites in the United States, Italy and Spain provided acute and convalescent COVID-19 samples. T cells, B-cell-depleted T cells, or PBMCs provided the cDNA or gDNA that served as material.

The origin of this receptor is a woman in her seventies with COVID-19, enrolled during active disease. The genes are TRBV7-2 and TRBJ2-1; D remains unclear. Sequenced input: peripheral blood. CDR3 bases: TGTGCCAGCAGCTTAAACCAGTACAATGAGCAGTTCTTC. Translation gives CASSLNQYNEQFF.